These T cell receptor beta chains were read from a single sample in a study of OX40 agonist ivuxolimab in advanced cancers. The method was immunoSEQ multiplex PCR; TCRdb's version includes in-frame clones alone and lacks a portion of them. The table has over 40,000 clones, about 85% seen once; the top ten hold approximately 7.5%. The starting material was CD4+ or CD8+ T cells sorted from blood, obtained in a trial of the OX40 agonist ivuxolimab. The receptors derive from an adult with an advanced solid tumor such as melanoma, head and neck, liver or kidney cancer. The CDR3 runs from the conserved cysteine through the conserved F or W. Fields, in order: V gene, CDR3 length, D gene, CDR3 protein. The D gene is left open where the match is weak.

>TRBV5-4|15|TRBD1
CASSVSTTGYEKLFF
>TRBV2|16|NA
CATVEGLRGGGEKLFF
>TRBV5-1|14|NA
CASSLLGGTYEQYF
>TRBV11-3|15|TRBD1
CASSRGQGSPGELFF
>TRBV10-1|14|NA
CASSEGVGAYEQYF
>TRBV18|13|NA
CASSPYENTEAFF
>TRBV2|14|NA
CASSALGGANVLTF
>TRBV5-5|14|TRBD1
CASSPGTGGNTIYF
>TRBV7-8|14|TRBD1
CASTSRGQGIEQYF
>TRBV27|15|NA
CASSFSGVLNQPQHF
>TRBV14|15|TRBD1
CASSPRTGANYGYTF
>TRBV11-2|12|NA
CASSLVTSIQYF
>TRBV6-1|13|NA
CASSRGFGNTIYF
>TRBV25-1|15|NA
CASSELGLAKYEQYF
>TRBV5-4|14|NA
CASSEKRVTDTQYF
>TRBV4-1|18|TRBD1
CASSGGARGQGQNSPLHF
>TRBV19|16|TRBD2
CASSRLGLAGNNEQFF
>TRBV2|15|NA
CASSEARGAGQPQHF
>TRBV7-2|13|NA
CASSGEAFYEQYF
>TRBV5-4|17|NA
CASSLRLGGVYTYEQYF
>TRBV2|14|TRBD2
CASSGTSVSYEQYF
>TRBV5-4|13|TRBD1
CASSPRQGTEAFF
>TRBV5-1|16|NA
CASRQSSGTANEKLFF
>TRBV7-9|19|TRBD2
CASSGRDPRWWMVTSEQFF
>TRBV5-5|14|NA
CASSLGFSNQPQHF
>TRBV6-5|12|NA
CASSYGGTEAFF
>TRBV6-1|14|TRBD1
CASRTGVFNQPQHF
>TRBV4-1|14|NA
CASSDTGRNQPQHF
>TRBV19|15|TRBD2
CASAWAGGSYNEQFF
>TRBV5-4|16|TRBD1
CASSLDGGTGGNTIYF
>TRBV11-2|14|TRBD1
CASSFVTGEQPQHF
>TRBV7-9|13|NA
CASSPSGGHGYTF
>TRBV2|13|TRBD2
CASGTSGFYEQYF
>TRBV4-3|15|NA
CASSQEVARVYEQYF
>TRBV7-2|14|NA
CASTPMGVVNEQFF
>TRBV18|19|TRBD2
CASSPRISPPLAGGNIQYF
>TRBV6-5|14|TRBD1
CASRPGQGVNEQFF
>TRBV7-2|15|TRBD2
CASRLVSGSRDEQFF
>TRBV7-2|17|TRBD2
CASSLDPAGGTRETQYF
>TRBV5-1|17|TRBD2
CASSLGRLAGVRNEQFF
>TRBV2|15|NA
CASSDGGAGNQPQHF
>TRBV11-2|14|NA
CASSLVRGTNEQFF
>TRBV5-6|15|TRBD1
CASSSDRALIYEQYF
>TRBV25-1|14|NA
CASSNPRQGYGYTF
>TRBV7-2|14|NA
CASSLQGRDTEAFF
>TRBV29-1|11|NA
CSVGGATEAFF
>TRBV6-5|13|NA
CASTKEGSYEQYF
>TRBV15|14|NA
CATSRPGNRDEQYF
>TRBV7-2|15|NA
CASSLALGTSYEQYF
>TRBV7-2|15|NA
CASRLDQRAYDEQYF
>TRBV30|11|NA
CAWSVKYEQYF
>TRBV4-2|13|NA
CASSPTVDYGYTF
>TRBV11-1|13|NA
CASSGDNSYEQYF